A single sample gave rise to the 29 T cell receptor beta chains below, sequenced in a study of T cells expressing NK-cell markers. Reprocessing the 5' RACE reads, TCRdb reports a single entry for every CDR3 protein and omits DNA. The sample totals over 350,000 distinct CDR3 sequences. The specimen was blood T cells: a sorted CD56 or NKG2C T cell subset, CD4+ or CD8+ T cells, or bulk PBMC T cells (not recorded which). All receptors derive from a woman between 45 and 60 years old in good health.

The chain is built from TRBV12-3 or TRBV12-4 and TRBJ2-7; checking the TCRdb D call of TRBD1 is not possible without DNA. The CDR3 is 13 amino acids. CDR3 loop: CASQGRGRYEQYF.

The CDR3 is CAISDTEAQETQYF. V usage is TRBV10-3 and J usage is TRBJ2-5. The germline V gene has CDR1 ENHRY and CDR2 SYGVKD. The CDR3 is 14 amino acids.

The rearrangement uses TRBV28 and TRBJ1-2; TCRdb names TRBD1, which stays unverified in the absence of DNA. The CDR3 consists of 15 residues. Germline CDR1 is MDHEN and CDR2 is SYDVKM. The CDR3 loop reads CASSEGQDLFVRYTF.

V is TRBV28 and J is TRBJ2-2; TCRdb reports TRBD1, a call that lacks DNA to check it against. Germline V gene lookup returns CDR1 MDHEN and CDR2 SYDVKM. The CDR3 has 14 residues. CDR3 loop: CASSSPGQHKRVFF. The whole variable domain, remainder taken from reference TRBV28 and TRBJ2-2, is DVKVTQSSRYLVKRTGEKVFLECVQDMDHENMFWYRQDPGLGLRLIYFSYDVKMKEKGDIPEGYSVSREKKERFSLILESASTNQTSMYLCASSSPGQHKRVFFGEGSRLTVL.

The chain is built from TRBV19 and TRBJ2-3; TCRdb reports TRBD1, a call that lacks DNA to check it against. This CDR3 has 15 residues. In germline, CDR1 is LNHDA, CDR2 SQIVND (reference sequence). The CDR3: CASSLQGGDTDTQYF.

This chain connects TRBV27 to TRBJ2-1; without DNA, the TCRdb call of TRBD2 cannot be checked. The CDR3 has 14 amino acids. Germline CDR1 and CDR2: MNHEY and SMNVEV (reference sequence). The CDR3 here is CASFSGGTTSEQFF.

The chain joins TRBV5-1 to TRBJ2-1; TCRdb's D call, TRBD2, is unchecked because there is no DNA. CDR1 SGHRS and CDR2 YFSETQ come from the germline V gene. The CDR3 consists of 16 residues. The CDR3 is CASSLTSGSGTNEQFF.

The chain joins TRBV5-5 to TRBJ1-1; TCRdb returns TRBD1, unconfirmable since there is no DNA. CDR3 size: 14 residues. Looked up from germline, CDR1 is SGHKS and CDR2 is YYEKEE (reference sequence). Here the CDR3 reads CASSTWTVNTEAFF.

The CDR3 region is CASSKDRLEAFTGELFF. This chain links TRBV21-1 with TRBJ2-2. TRBV21-1 is labeled a pseudogene. The CDR3 sequence is 17 residues long.

The chain uses TRBV19 and TRBJ2-1; TCRdb lists TRBD2, though no DNA is available to test this call. Germline V gene data show CDR1 as LNHDA and CDR2 as SQIVND (reference sequence). This CDR3 has 14 amino acids. CDR3 residues: CASSPRAGDNEQFF. The full variable domain, its missing parts supplied by reference TRBV19 and TRBJ2-1, is DGGITQSPKYLFRKEGQNVTLSCEQNLNHDAMYWYRQDPGQGLRLIYYSQIVNDFQKGDIAEGYSVSREKKESFPLTVTSAQKNPTAFYLCASSPRAGDNEQFFGPGTRLTVL.

The chain combines TRBV21-1 with TRBJ1-1. TRBV21-1 is a pseudogene. The CDR3 totals 14 residues. CDR3 amino acids: CASSATWGLGEAFF.

The chain links TRBV27 to TRBJ2-4. The CDR3 loop spans 12 amino acids. Germline V gene sequence: CDR1 MNHEY, CDR2 SMNVEV (reference sequence). This chain's CDR3 is CASGDGENIQYF.

The rearrangement links TRBV14 to TRBJ2-5. The CDR3 is made up of 11 amino acids. Per germline, CDR1 SGHDN and CDR2 FVKESK. The CDR3 sequence is CASSSKWTQYF.

The J gene is TRBJ2-7, the V gene TRBV5-1. The germline gives CDR1 SGHRS, CDR2 YFSETQ. This CDR3 is built from 11 residues. This chain's CDR3 is CASTGHHEQYF.

The chain joins TRBV11-2 to TRBJ2-3; TCRdb outputs TRBD1, but without DNA this stays unchecked. CDR1 is SGHAT, CDR2 FQNNGV, per germline. The CDR3 has 17 amino acids. Here the CDR3 reads CASSAQLQGAGTDTQYF.

This rearrangement joins TRBV5-1 to TRBJ2-3. CDR3 length: 14 amino acids. Germline assignment: CDR1 SGHRS and CDR2 YFSETQ. The CDR3 sequence is CASSLGPTTDTQYF.

The chain is built from TRBV7-9 and TRBJ2-2; TCRdb lists TRBD1, though no DNA is available to test this call. The germline V gene has CDR1 SEHNR and CDR2 FQNEAQ (reference sequence). CDR3 length: 13 amino acids. The chain's CDR3 is CASGQGNTGELFF.

The chain is built from TRBV6-5 and TRBJ2-5. Germline-derived CDR1 and CDR2 are MNHEY and SVGAGI. The CDR3 loop spans 16 amino acids. CDR3 sequence reads: CASSFLDTLLKETQYF.

This chain connects TRBV5-1 to TRBJ2-2; TCRdb's D call of TRBD2 is untestable without DNA. The CDR3 is made up of 18 amino acids. In germline, CDR1 is SGHRS, CDR2 YFSETQ. Here the CDR3 reads CASSQNPPSRVNTGELFF.

This chain links TRBV11-2 with TRBJ2-3; TCRdb reports TRBD1, a call that lacks DNA to check it against. Germline V gives CDR1 SGHAT, CDR2 FQNNGV. CDR3 length: 15 amino acids. The CDR3: CASSLGQGMADTQYF.

The genes are TRBV7-8 and TRBJ2-1. Per germline, CDR1 SGHVS and CDR2 FQNEAQ. This CDR3 contains 14 residues. CDR3 loop: CASSLVEAVGEQFF.

This chain joins TRBV12-3 or TRBV12-4 and TRBJ2-2. The CDR3 runs to 17 residues. The CDR3 reads CASTLGPVHTGAGELFF.

V is TRBV12-3 or TRBV12-4 and J is TRBJ1-2; TCRdb indicates TRBD1, and absent DNA this call remains unverified. This CDR3 region has 15 residues. The CDR3 sequence is CASRARTGGNYGYTF.

The chain employs TRBV4-1 and TRBJ1-1; TCRdb returns TRBD1, unconfirmable since there is no DNA. The CDR3 is made up of 12 amino acids. The germline V gene encodes CDR1 MGHRA and CDR2 YSYEKL. The CDR3 is CASSPGGVEAFF.

The chain carries TRBV19 and TRBJ1-1; TCRdb's D call of TRBD1 is untestable without DNA. This CDR3 has 14 residues. Germline V gene data show CDR1 as LNHDA and CDR2 as SQIVND (reference sequence). CDR3 amino acids: CASSFTGTGTEAFF.

The chain recombines TRBV29-1 with TRBJ1-2; TCRdb's D gene call, TRBD1, goes unchecked for lack of DNA. The CDR3 covers 15 residues. CDR1 is SQVTM, CDR2 ANQGSEA, per germline. The CDR3 spells CSVEEIDRVKYGYTF.

The chain links TRBV29-1 to TRBJ2-3. The CDR3 length is 12 residues. The germline V gene encodes CDR1 SQVTM and CDR2 ANQGSEA. The CDR3 region is CSVGRDRDTQYF.

This chain connects TRBV7-6 to TRBJ2-3; without DNA, the TCRdb call of TRBD2 cannot be checked. The germline V gene encodes CDR1 SGHVS and CDR2 FNYEAQ. This CDR3 has 16 residues. The CDR3 loop reads CASSLETSKKADTQYF.

This sequence joins TRBV10-3 and TRBJ1-2; as DNA is missing, the TRBD1 call by TCRdb cannot be tested. The CDR3 has 12 amino acids. Looked up from germline, CDR1 is ENHRY and CDR2 is SYGVKD. CDR3 sequence reads: CAISRTGSGYTF.